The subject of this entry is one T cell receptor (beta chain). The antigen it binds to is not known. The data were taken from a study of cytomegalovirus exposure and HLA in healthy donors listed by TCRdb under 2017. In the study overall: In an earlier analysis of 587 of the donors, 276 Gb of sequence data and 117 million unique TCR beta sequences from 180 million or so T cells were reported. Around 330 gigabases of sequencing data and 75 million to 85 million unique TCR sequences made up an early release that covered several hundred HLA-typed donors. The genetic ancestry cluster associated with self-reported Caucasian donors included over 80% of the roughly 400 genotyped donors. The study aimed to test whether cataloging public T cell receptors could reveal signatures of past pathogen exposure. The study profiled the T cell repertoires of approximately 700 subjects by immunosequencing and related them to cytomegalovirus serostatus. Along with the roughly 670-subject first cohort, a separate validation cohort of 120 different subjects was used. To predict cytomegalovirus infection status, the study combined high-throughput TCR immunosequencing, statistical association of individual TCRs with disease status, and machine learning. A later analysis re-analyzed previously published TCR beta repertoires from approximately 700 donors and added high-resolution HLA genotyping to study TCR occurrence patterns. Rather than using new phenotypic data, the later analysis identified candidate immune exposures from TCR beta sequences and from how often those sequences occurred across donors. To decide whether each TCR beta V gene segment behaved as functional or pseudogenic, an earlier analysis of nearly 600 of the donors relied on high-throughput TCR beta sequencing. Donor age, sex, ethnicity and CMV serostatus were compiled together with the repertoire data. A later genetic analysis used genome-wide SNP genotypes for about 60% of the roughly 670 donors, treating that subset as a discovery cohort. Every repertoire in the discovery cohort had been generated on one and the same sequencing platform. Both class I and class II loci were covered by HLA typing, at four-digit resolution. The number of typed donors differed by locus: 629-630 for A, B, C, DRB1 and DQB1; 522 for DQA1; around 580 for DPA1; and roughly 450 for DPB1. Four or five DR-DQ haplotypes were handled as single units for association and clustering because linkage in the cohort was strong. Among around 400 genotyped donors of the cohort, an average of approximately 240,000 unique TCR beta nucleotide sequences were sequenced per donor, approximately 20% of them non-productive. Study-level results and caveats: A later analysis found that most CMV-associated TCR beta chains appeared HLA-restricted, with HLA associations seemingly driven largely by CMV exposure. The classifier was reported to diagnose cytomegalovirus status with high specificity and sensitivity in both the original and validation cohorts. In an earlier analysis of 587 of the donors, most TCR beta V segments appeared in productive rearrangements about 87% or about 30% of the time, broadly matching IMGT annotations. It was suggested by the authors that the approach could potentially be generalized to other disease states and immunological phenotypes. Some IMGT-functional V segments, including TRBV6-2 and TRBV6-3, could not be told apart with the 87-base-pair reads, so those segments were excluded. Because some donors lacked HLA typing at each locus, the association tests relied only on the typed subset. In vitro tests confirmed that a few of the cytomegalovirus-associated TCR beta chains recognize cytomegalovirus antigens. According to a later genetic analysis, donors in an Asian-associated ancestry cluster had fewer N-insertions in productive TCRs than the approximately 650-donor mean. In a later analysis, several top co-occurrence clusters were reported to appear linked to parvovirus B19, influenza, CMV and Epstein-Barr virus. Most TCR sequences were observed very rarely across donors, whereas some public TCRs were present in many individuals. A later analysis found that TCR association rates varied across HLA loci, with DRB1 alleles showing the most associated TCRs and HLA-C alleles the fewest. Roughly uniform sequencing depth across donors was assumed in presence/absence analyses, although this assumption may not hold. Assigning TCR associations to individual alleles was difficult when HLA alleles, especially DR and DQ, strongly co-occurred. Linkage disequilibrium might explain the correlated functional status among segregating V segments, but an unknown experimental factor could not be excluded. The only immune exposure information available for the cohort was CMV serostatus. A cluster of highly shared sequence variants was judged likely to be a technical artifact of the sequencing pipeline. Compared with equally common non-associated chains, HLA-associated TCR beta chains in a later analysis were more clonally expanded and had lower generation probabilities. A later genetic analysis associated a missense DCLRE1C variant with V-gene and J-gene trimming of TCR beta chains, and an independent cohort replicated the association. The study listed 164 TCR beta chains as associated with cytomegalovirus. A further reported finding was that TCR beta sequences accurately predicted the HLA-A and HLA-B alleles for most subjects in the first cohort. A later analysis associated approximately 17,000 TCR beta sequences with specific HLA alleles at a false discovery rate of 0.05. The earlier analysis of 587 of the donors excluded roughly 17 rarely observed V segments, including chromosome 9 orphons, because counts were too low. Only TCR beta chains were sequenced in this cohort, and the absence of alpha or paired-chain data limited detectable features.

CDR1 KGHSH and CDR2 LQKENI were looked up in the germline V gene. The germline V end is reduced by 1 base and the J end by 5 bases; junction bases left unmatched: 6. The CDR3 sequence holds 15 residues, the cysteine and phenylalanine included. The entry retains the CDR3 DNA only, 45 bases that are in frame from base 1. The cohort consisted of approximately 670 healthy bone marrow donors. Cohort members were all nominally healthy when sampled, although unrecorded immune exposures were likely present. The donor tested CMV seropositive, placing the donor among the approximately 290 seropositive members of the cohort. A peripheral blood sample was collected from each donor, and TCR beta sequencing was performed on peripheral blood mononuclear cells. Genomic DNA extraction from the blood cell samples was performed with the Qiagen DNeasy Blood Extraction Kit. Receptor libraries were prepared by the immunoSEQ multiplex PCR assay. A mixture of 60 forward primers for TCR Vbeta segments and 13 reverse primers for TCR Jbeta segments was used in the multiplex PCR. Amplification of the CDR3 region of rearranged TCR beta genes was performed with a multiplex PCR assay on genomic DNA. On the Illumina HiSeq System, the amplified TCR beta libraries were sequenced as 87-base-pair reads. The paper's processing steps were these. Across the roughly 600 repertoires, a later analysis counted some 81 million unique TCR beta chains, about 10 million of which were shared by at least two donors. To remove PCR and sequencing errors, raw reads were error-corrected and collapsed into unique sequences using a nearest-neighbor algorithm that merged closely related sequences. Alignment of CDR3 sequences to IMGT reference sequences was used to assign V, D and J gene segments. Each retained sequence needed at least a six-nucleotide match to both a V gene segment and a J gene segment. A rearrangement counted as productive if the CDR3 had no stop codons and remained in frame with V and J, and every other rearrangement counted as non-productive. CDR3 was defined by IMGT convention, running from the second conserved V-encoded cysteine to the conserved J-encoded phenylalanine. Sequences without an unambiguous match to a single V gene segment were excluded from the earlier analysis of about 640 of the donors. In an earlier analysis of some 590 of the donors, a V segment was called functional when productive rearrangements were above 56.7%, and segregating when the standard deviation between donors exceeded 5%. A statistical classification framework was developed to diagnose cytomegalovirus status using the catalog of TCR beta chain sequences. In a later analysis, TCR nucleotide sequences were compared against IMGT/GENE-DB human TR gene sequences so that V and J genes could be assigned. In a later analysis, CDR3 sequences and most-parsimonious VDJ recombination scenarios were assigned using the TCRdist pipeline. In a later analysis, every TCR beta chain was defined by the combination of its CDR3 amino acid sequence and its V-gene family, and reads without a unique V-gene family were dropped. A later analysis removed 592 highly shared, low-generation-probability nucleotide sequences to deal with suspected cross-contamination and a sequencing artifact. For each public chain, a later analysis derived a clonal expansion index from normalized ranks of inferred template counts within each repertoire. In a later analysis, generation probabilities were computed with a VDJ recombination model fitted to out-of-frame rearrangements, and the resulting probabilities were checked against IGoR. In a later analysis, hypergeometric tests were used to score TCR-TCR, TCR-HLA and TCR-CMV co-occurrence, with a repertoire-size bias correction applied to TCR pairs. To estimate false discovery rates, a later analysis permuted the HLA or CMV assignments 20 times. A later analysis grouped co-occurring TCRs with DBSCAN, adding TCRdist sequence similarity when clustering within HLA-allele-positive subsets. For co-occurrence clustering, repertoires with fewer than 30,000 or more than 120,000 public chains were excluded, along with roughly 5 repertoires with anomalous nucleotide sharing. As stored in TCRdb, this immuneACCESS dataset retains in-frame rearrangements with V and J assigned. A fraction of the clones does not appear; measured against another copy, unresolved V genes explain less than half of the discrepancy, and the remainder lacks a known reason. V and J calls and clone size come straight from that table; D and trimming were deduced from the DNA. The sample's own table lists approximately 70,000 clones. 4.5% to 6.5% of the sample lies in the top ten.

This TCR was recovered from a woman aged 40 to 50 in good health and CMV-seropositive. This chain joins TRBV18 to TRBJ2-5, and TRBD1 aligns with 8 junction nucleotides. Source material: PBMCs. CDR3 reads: CASSPRGQGRETQYF. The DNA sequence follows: TGTGCCAGCTCACCACGAGGACAGGGTAGGGAGACCCAGTACTTC.